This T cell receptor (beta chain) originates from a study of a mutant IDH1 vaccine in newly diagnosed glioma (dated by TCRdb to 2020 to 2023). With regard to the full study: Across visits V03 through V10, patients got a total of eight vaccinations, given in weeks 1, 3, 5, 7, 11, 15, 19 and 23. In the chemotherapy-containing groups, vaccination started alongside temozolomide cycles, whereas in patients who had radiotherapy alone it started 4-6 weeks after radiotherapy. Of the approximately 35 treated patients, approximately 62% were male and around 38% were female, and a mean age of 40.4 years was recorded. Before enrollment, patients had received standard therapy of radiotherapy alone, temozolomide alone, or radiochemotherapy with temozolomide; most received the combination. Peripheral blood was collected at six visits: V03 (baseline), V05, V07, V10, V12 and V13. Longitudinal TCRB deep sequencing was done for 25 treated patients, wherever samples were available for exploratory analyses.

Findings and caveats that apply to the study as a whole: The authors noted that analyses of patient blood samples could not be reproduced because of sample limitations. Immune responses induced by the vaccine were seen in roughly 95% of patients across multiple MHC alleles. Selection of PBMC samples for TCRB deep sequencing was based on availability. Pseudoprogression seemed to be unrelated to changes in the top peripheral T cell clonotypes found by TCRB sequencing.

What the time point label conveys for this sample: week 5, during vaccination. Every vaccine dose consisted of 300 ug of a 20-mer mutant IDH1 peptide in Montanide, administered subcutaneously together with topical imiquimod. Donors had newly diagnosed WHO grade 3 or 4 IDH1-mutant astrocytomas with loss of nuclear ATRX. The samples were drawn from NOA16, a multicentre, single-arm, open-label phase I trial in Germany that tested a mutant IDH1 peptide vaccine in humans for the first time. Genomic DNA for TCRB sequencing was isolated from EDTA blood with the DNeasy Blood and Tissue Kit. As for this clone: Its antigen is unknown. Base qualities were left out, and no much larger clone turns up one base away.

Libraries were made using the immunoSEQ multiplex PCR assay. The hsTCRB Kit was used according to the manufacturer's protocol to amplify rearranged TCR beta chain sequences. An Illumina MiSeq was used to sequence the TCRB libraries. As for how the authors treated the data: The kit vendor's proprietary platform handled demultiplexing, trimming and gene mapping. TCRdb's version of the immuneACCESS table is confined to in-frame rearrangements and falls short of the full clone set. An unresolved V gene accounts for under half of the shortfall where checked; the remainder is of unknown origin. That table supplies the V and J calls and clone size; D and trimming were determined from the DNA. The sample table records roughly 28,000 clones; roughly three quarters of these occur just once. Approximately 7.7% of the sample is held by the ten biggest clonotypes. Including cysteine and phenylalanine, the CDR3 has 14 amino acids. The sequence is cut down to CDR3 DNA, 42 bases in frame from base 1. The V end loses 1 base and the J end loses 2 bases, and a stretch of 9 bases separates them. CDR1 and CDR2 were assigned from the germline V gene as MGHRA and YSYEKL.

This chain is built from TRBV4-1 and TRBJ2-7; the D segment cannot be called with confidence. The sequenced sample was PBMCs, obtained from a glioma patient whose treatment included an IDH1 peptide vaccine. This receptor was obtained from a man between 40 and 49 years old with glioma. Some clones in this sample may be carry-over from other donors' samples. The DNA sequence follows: TGCGCCAGCAGCCAAGTTGTCAGAGCCTACGAGCAGTACTTC. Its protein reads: CASSQVVRAYEQYF.